Below, one T cell receptor beta chain is given with its context. No cognate antigen has been identified for it. It has no much larger one-base neighbor in the sample; base qualities were not kept. Looking up the germline V gene yields CDR1 ENHRY and CDR2 SYGVKD. Counted from cysteine to phenylalanine, this CDR3 has 14 amino acids. Solely the CDR3 DNA is kept, with 42 bases framed from the first base. V is pared back by 7 bases and J by 7 bases, with 20 bases lying between the germline termini. The CDR3 regions of human TCRbeta chains were analyzed by immunosequencing. On the study's bioinformatics: TCRs in the repertoires were compared against a reference library of SARS-CoV-2-specific TCRs that had been generated with the MIRA antigen-specificity platform. Breadth meant the fraction of unique TCRs that were SARS-CoV-2-associated, whereas depth meant the fraction of total T cells that were SARS-CoV-2-associated. Using the MIRA data, every spike-specific TCR was mapped to the spike region that the TCR reacted to and assigned to either a CD4 or a CD8 class. Log10-transformed breadth and depth values were compared by one-way ANOVA with Sidak's multiple comparisons tests. TCRdb took this table from immuneACCESS and kept in-frame rearrangements with V and J called. Such tables lack part of the clones; where checked against another copy, unresolved V genes explain under half of the gap, and the rest is unexplained. V and J calls and clone size are those listed in that table; D and trimming were worked out from the DNA. Here the sample has about 39,000 clones; 70% to 90% occur a single time. The ten top clones hold 20% to 25% of the sample.

Explained via the paper, the time point label denotes: about 28 days (+/-7) after the second vaccine dose. Because spike-specific TCR depth and breadth did not differ between the two schedules, AZD1222 recipients who got a second dose at roughly 4 weeks were pooled with those who got a second dose at roughly 12 weeks. Vaccinee samples came from UK trials COV001 and COV002, including a single-blind randomized controlled phase 2/3 trial of AZD1222 (ChAdOx1 nCoV-19) in healthy adults. Trial participant PBMC samples were collected at day 0 and day 28 after the second dose for TCRbeta chain sequencing. The data are from a study of T cell responses to AZD1222 COVID-19 vaccine (dated by TCRdb to the early 2020s). Some background on the complete study: A total of around 240 trial participants underwent TCR sequencing, of whom about 210 had received two doses of AZD1222 and some 25 had received two doses of the MenACWY control vaccine. Trial participants were enrolled by age into subgroups of 18-55, 56-69 and 70-plus years, and around 150, 29 and 61 TCR-sequenced participants, respectively, were included in these subgroups.

Here is what the overall study found, with its caveats: Because no samples from the day 14 peak response were available, repertoires could be characterized only after the peak T cell response. A significant rise in spike-specific TCR breadth and depth was observed after two AZD1222 doses relative to day 0 and relative to MenACWY recipients. In the small 56-69-year group, the increase in depth fell short of significance, most likely because of low power. CD4 TCRs associated with the vaccine covered the entire spike protein, and the dominant responses were in regions 160-218 and 743-854. Conclusions about previously exposed vaccinees are limited because only five or six AZD1222 recipients were SARS-CoV-2 seropositive at baseline. Participants were mostly white British and included more females than males, and it was suggested by the authors that clonal diversity may have been underestimated. Reportedly, close to half of the unique spike-specific TCRs recognized epitopes lying outside the regions that are mutated in the B.1.351 and B.1.1.7 variants.

The sequenced sample was peripheral blood, obtained 28 days after the second AZD1222 dose. This receptor was identified in an adult who received the AZD1222 COVID-19 vaccine. The sequence links TRBV10-3 to TRBJ2-7, and TRBD2 may be the D gene, going by 5 matching bases. The DNA is as follows: TGTGCCATCACACCGGACCTCGTCTCGGGAGAGCAGTACTTC. Its translation is CAITPDLVSGEQYF.